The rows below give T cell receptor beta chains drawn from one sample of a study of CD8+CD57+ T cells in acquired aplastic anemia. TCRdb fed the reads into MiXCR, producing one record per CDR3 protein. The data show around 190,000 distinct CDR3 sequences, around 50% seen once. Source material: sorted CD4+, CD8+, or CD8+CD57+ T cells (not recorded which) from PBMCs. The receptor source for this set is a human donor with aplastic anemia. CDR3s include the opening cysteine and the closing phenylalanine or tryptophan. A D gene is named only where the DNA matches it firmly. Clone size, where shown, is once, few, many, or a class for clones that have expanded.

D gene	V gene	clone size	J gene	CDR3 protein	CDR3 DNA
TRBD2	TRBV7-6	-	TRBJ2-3	CASSLEIAGGTDTQYF	TGTGCCAGCAGCTTAGAAATAGCGGGGGGAACGGATACGCAGTATTTT
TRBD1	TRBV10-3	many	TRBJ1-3	CASAGTGFGNTIYF	TGTGCCAGCGCCGGGACAGGGTTCGGAAACACCATATATTTT
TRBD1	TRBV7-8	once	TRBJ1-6	CASSYPAGQDNSPLHF	TGTGCCAGCAGCTACCCAGCGGGACAGGATAATTCACCCCTCCACTTT
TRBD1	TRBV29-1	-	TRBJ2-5	CSVEGGRGETQYF	TGCAGCGTTGAAGGGGGCAGGGGGGAGACCCAGTACTTC
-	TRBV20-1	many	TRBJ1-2	CSATPTGWGYTF	TGCAGTGCCACCCCCACCGGTTGGGGCTACACCTTC
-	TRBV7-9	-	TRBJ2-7	CASSLEESEQYF	TGTGCCAGCAGCTTAGAAGAGTCCGAGCAGTACTTC
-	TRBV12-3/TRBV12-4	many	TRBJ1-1	CASRSQVFRAFF	TGTGCCAGCAGATCACAGGTGTTTCGCGCTTTCTTT
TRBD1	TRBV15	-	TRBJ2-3	CATSEGTGGLTQYF	TGTGCCACCAGCGAAGGGACAGGGGGACTTACGCAGTATTTT
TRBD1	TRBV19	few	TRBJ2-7	CASSIPGQGYEQYF	TGTGCCAGTAGTATCCCGGGACAGGGGTACGAGCAGTACTTC
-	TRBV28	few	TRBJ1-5	CASRRDLGQGNQPQHF	TGTGCCAGCAGACGGGACCTGGGGCAGGGCAATCAGCCCCAGCATTTT
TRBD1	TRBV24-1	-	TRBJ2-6	CATRDPGQGWSGANVLTF	TGTGCCACCAGGGATCCGGGACAGGGGTGGTCTGGGGCCAACGTCCTGACTTTC
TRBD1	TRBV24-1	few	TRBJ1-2	CATSDMGTAYGYTF	TGTGCCACCAGTGATATGGGGACAGCTTATGGCTACACCTTC
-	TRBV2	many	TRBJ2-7	CASLLGWEQYF	TGTGCCAGCCTACTAGGGTGGGAGCAGTACTTC
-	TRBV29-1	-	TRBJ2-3	CSVDEGGASDTQYF	TGCAGCGTTGATGAAGGGGGGGCATCAGATACGCAGTATTTT
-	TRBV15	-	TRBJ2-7	CATSRGPGVSEQYF	TGTGCCACCAGCAGAGGACCTGGGGTCTCCGAGCAGTACTTC
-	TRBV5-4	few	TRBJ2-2	CASSFHTGELFF	TGTGCCAGCAGCTTCCACACCGGGGAGCTGTTTTTT
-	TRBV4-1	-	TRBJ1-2	CASSPRGGLDYGYTF	TGCGCCAGCAGCCCAAGGGGGGGTTTAGACTATGGCTACACCTTC
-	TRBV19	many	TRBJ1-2	CASIQTPANYGYTF	TGTGCCAGTATTCAGACACCCGCCAACTATGGCTACACCTTC
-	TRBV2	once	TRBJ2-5	CASSERLSQETQYF	TGTGCCAGCAGTGAACGGTTGAGCCAAGAGACCCAGTACTTC
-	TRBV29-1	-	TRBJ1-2	CSVELPGIPGFYGYTF	TGCAGCGTTGAGCTTCCCGGTATTCCCGGATTTTATGGCTACACCTTC
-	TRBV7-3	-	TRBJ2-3	CASSPTALQADTQYF	TGTGCCAGCAGCCCAACAGCCTTGCAAGCAGATACGCAGTATTTT
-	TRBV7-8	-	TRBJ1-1	CASSFDRAEAFF	TGTGCCAGCAGCTTTGACAGAGCTGAAGCTTTCTTT
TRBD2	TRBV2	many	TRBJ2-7	CASSEGLAGKYEQYF	TGTGCCAGCAGTGAAGGACTAGCGGGGAAATACGAGCAGTACTTC
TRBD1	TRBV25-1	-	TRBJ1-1	CASSAIRTGMNTEAFF	TGTGCCAGCAGTGCGATACGGACAGGGATGAACACTGAAGCTTTCTTT
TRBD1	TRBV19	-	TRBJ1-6	CASSILGTGGSPLHF	TGTGCCAGTAGTATCCTCGGGACAGGGGGATCACCCCTCCACTTT
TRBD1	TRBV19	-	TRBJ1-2	CASSPTSGQNYGYTF	TGTGCCAGTAGTCCTACCTCGGGACAGAACTATGGCTACACCTTC
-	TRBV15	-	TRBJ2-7	CATARQDSYEQYF	TGTGCCACGGCGAGACAGGACTCCTACGAGCAGTACTTC
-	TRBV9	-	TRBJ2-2	CASSVWPGGGGELFF	TGTGCCAGCAGCGTATGGCCAGGGGGAGGCGGGGAGCTGTTTTTT
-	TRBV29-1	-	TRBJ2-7	CSVGSDYEQYF	TGCAGCGTTGGGTCCGACTACGAGCAGTACTTC
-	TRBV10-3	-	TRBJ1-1	CAIAGTGNTEAFF	TGTGCCATAGCCGGGACGGGGAACACTGAAGCTTTCTTT
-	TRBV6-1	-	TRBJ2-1	CASSGSGRYSQQFF	TGTGCCAGCAGTGGATCGGGGCGGTACAGTCAGCAGTTCTTC
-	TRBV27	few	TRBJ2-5	CASRVASEETQYF	TGTGCCAGCAGGGTAGCCTCCGAGGAGACCCAGTACTTC
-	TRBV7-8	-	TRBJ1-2	CASSLAGEGGYTF	TGTGCCAGCAGCTTAGCAGGGGAGGGAGGCTACACCTTC
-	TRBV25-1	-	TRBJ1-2	CASSEYGRANYGYTF	TGTGCCAGCAGTGAATATGGCAGGGCCAACTATGGCTACACCTTC
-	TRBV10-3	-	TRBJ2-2	CAISESRGGVSGELFF	TGTGCCATCAGTGAGTCGAGGGGGGGCGTCTCTGGGGAGCTGTTTTTT
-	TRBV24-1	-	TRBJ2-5	CATSAPAEETQYF	TGTGCCACCAGTGCGCCGGCAGAAGAGACCCAGTACTTC
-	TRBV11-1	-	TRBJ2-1	CASSPIRATTGYNEQFF	TGTGCCAGCAGCCCGATAAGGGCAACGACAGGCTACAATGAGCAGTTCTTC
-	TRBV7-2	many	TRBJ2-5	CASSRFRGPGETQYF	TGTGCCAGCAGTCGTTTCCGGGGGCCGGGGGAGACCCAGTACTTC
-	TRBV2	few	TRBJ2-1	CASSDLSSYNEQFF	TGTGCCAGCAGTGATCTTAGCTCCTACAATGAGCAGTTCTTC
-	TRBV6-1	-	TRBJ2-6	CASSEAGTGANVLTF	TGTGCCAGCAGTGAAGCAGGGACCGGGGCCAACGTCCTGACTTTC
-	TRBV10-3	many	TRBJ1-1	CAISERQGGNTEAFF	TGTGCCATCAGTGAGCGACAAGGAGGGAACACTGAAGCTTTCTTT
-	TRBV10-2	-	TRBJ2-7	CASSDGRYEQYF	TGCGCCAGCAGTGATGGACGCTACGAGCAGTACTTC
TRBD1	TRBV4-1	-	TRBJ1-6	CASSQAGRGLSPLHF	TGCGCCAGCAGCCAAGCAGGGAGGGGGCTTTCACCCCTCCACTTT
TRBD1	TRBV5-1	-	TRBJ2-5	CASSLAGTGEETQYF	TGCGCCAGCAGCTTGGCCGGGACAGGGGAAGAGACCCAGTACTTC
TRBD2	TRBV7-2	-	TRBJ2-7	CASSLALAGGPREQYF	TGTGCCAGCAGCTTAGCCCTAGCGGGGGGGCCTCGGGAGCAGTACTTC
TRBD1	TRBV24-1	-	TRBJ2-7	CATSDLFQGAYEQYF	TGTGCCACCAGTGATTTGTTCCAGGGGGCCTACGAGCAGTACTTC
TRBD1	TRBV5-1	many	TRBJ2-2	CASFWGQGNTGELFF	TGCGCCAGCTTTTGGGGACAGGGGAACACCGGGGAGCTGTTTTTT
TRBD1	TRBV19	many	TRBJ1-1	CASRPGQGAGTEAFF	TGTGCCAGTAGGCCGGGACAGGGGGCGGGCACTGAAGCTTTCTTT
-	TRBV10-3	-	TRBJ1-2	CAISDRRSGTNYGYTF	TGTGCCATCAGTGATAGGAGGTCCGGGACCAACTATGGCTACACCTTC